This T cell receptor beta chain was documented in a study of T cell changes during pregnancy in multiple sclerosis (dated by TCRdb to between 2017 and 2020). For the wider study: The study examined how the T cell repertoire changed over the course of pregnancy in women with multiple sclerosis.

Regarding this clone: Its antigen has not been determined. The record has no base qualities; no much larger clone is one base away.

The CDR3 holds 16 amino acids from the cysteine to the phenylalanine. The read is trimmed to its CDR3 DNA, 48 bases read in frame from base 1. CDR1 and CDR2, looked up from the germline V gene (reference sequence), are SEHNR and FQNEAQ. Here V drops 4 bases and J drops 2 bases, and the junction holds 6 bases not matched to any gene. The method behind the library was the immunoSEQ multiplex PCR assay. TCRdb's version of the immuneACCESS table is confined to in-frame rearrangements and falls short of the full clone set. An unresolved V gene accounts for under half of the shortfall where checked; the remainder is of unknown origin. Within this sample are tens of thousands of clones, with roughly 87% of them counted one time only. The ten largest clones represent about 8% of the sample.

Recombination connected TRBV7-9 to TRBJ2-3, and TRBD2 matches 10 of the central bases. The sequencing here drew on CD8+ T cells from peripheral blood mononuclear cells, taken after pregnancy. The sequence was obtained from a female donor with multiple sclerosis, enrolled in a pregnancy study. This receptor has the CDR3 CASSWLTSGSTDTQYF. DNA sequence: TGTGCCAGCAGCTGGTTGACTAGCGGGTCCACAGATACGCAGTATTTT. Here the CDR3 is joined to the reference TRBV7-9 and TRBJ2-3 genes, and the full variable domain is: DTGVSQNPRHKITKRGQNVTFRCDPISEHNRLYWYRQTLGQGPEFLTYFQNEAQLEKSRLLSDRFSAERPKGSFSTLEIQRTEQGDSAMYLCASSWLTSGSTDTQYFGPGTRLTVL.